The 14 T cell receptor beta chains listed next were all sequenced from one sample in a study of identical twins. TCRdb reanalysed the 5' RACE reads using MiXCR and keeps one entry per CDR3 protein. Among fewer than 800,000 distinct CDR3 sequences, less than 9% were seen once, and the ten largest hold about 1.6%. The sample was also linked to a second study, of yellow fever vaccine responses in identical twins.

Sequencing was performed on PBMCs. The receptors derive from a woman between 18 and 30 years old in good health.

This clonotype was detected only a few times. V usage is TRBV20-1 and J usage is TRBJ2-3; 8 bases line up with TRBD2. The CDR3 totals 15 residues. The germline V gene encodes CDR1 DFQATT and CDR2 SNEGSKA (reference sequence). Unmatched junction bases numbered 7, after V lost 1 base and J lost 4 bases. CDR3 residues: CSARVNGGAPDTQYF. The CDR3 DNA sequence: TGCAGTGCTAGAGTCAACGGGGGGGCCCCAGATACGCAGTATTTT.

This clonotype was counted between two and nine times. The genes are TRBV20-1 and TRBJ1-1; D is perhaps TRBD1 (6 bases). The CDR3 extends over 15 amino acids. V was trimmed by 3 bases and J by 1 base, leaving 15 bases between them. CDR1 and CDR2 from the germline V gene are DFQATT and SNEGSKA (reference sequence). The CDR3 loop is CSARVQGNSNTEAFF. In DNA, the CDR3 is TGCAGTGCTAGGGTGCAGGGGAATTCGAACACTGAAGCTTTCTTT.

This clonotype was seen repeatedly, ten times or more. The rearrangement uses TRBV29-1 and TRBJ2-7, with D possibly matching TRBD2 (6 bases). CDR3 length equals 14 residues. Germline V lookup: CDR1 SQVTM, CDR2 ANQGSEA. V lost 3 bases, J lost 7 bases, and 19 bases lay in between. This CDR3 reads CSVEGSREVDEQYF. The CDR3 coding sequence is TGCAGCGTTGAGGGTTCCAGGGAGGTTGATGAGCAGTACTTC.

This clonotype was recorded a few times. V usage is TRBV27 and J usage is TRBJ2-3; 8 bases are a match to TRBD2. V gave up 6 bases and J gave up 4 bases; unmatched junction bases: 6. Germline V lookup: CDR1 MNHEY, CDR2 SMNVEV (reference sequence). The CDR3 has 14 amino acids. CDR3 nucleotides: TGTGCCAGCAGGCGAGCGGGAGCCGCAGATACGCAGTATTTT. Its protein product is CASRRAGAADTQYF.

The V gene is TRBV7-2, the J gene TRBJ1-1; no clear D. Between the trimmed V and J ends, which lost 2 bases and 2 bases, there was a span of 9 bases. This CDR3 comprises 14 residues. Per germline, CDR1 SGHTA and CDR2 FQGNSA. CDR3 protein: CASSLYPGNTEAFF. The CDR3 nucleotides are TGTGCCAGCAGCTTATACCCGGGCAACACTGAAGCTTTCTTT.

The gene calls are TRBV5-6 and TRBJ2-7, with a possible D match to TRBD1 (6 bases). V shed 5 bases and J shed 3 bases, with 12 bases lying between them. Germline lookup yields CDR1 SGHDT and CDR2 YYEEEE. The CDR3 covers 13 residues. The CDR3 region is CASRSKGVYEQYV. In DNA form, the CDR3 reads TGTGCCAGCAGAAGCAAGGGGGTCTACGAGCAGTACGTC.

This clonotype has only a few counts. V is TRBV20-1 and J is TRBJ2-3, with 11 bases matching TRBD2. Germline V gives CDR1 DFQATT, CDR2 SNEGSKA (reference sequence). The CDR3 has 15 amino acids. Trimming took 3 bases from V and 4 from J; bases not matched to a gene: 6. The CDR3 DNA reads TGCAGTGCTAGCCCGCCTAGCGGGGGGTCAGATACGCAGTATTTT. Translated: CSASPPSGGSDTQYF.

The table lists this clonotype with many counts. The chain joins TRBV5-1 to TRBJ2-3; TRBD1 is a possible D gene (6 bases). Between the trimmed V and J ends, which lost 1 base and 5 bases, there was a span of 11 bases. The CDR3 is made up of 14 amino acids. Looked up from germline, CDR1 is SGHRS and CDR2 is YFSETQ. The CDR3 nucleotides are TGCGCCAGCAGCTTGCAGGGGTTGGGAGATACGCAGTATTTT. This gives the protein CASSLQGLGDTQYF. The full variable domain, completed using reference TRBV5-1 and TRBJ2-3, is KAGVTQTPRYLIKTRGQQVTLSCSPISGHRSVSWYQQTPGQGLQFLFEYFSETQRNKGNFPGRFSGRQFSNSRSEMNVSTLELGDSALYLCASSLQGLGDTQYFGPGTRLTVL.

The DNA for the CDR3 is TGTGCCAGCAGCTTAGCGGGGGGCCGATGGACAGATACGCAGTATTTT. This translates into CASSLAGGRWTDTQYF. This chain uses TRBV7-2 with TRBJ2-3; the D gene could be TRBD1 or TRBD2 (6 bases each). This CDR3 contains 16 residues. The germline V gene has CDR1 SGHTA and CDR2 FQGNSA. V was pared by 0 bases and J by 3 bases, with 13 bases between.

The CDR3 region has the DNA TGTGCCAGCAGTTTTAGTGACAGGGCGAATTCACCCCTCCACTTT. Encoded protein: CASSFSDRANSPLHF. The chain has TRBV12-3 or TRBV12-4 and TRBJ1-6; 7 nucleotides agree with TRBD1. CDR3 length: 15 residues. V dropped 3 bases and J dropped 7; count of bases not matched to a gene: 6.

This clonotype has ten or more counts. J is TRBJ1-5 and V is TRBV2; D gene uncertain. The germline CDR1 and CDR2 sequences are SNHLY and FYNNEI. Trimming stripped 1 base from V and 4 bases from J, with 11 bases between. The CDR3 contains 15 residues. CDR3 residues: CASSEDTIRNQPQHF. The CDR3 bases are TGTGCCAGCAGTGAAGATACTATTAGGAATCAGCCCCAGCATTTT.

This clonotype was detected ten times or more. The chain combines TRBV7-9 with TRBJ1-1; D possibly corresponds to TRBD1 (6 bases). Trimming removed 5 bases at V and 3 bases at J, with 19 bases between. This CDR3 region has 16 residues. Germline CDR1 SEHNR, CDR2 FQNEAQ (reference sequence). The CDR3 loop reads CASSRRGGAGDTEAFF. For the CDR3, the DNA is TGTGCCAGCAGCCGGCGGGGGGGCGCGGGTGACACTGAAGCTTTCTTT.

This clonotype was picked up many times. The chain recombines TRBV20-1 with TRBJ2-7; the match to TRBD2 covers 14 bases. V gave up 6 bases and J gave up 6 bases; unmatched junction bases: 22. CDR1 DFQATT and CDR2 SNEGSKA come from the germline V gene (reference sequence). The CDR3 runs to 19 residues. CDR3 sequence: CSARDALLAGTSGRGEQYF. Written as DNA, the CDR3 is TGCAGTGCACGAGATGCGCTTTTAGCCGGGACTAGCGGGAGAGGCGAGCAGTACTTC.

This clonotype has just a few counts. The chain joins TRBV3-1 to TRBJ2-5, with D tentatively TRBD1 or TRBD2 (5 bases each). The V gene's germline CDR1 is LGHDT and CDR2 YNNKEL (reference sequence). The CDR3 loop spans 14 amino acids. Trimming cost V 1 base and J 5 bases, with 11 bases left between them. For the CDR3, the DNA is TGTGCCAGCAGCCAAGGAGGGACGGCGGAGACCCAGTACTTC. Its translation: CASSQGGTAETQYF.